This entry lists 13 T cell receptor beta chains sequenced from one sample in a study of T cell clonotyping in hematopoietic cell transplantation. Sequenced by immunoSEQ multiplex PCR; TCRdb stores in-frame clones only, minus some. The sample holds roughly 80,000 clones, 95% to 97% seen once. The sample's time point: recipient sample about 28 days before transplant, after cytoreduction. The material sequenced was peripheral blood mononuclear cells, taken before stem cell transplant. These receptor sequences come from a woman aged 45-65 years with acute myeloid leukemia. Some clones in this sample may be carry-over from other donors' samples.

This chain connects TRBV2 to TRBJ2-3, with 7 bases lining up with TRBD1. V trimming: 4 bases; J trimming: 6 bases; junction bases outside the gene matches: 16. Germline V gene data show CDR1 as SNHLY and CDR2 as FYNNEI. The CDR3 is made up of 17 amino acids. CDR3 sequence: CASSARTGQFRADTQYF. DNA of the CDR3: TGTGCCAGCAGTGCTAGGACAGGACAATTTAGGGCGGATACGCAGTATTTT.

This chain uses TRBV6-1 with TRBJ2-7, with D perhaps being TRBD1 or TRBD2 (5 bases each). Germline assignment: CDR1 MNHNS and CDR2 SASEGT. Trimming cost V 5 bases and J 4 bases, with 12 bases left between them. The CDR3 is made up of 13 amino acids. CDR3 sequence: CASSWDRQYEQYF. CDR3 nucleotides: TGTGCCAGCAGTTGGGACCGACAGTACGAGCAGTACTTC.

The chain uses TRBV30 and TRBJ2-7; maybe TRBD1 (6 bases). The CDR3 is 14 residues long. V was pared by 4 bases and J by 0 bases, with 13 bases between. Germline V gives CDR1 GTSNPN, CDR2 SVGIG (reference sequence). The CDR3 protein is CAWNPDRTSYEQYF. The CDR3 DNA sequence: TGTGCCTGGAACCCGGACAGAACCTCCTACGAGCAGTACTTC.

The chain recombines TRBV5-1 with TRBJ2-2; 11 nucleotides line up with TRBD1. V was clipped by 4 bases and J by 5 bases; unmatched bases: 4. This CDR3 spans 15 amino acids. In germline, CDR1 is SGHRS, CDR2 YFSETQ. CDR3 protein: CASSRTGGGTGELFF. In DNA form, the CDR3 reads TGCGCCAGCAGCAGGACAGGGGGCGGAACCGGGGAGCTGTTTTTT. Combining the CDR3 with reference TRBV5-1 and TRBJ2-2 gives the whole variable domain KAGVTQTPRYLIKTRGQQVTLSCSPISGHRSVSWYQQTPGQGLQFLFEYFSETQRNKGNFPGRFSGRQFSNSRSEMNVSTLELGDSALYLCASSRTGGGTGELFFGEGSRLTVL.

The CDR3 protein is CASSQGQTYNEQFF. The CDR3 DNA follows: TGCGCCAGCAGCCAGGGACAGACCTACAATGAGCAGTTCTTC. The chain links TRBV5-1 to TRBJ2-1, with TRBD1 matching over 7 bases. This CDR3 spans 14 amino acids. V trimming: 4 bases; J trimming: 2 bases; junction bases outside the gene matches: 3. Germline V gene data show CDR1 as SGHRS and CDR2 as YFSETQ. The full variable domain, completed using reference TRBV5-1 and TRBJ2-1, is KAGVTQTPRYLIKTRGQQVTLSCSPISGHRSVSWYQQTPGQGLQFLFEYFSETQRNKGNFPGRFSGRQFSNSRSEMNVSTLELGDSALYLCASSQGQTYNEQFFGPGTRLTVL.

CDR3 residues: CASSQGDRVNQPQHF. The DNA of the CDR3 is TGTGCCAGCAGCCAAGGGGACAGGGTAAATCAGCCCCAGCATTTT. V is TRBV4-2 and J is TRBJ1-5, with 9 nucleotides matching TRBD1. This CDR3 has 15 residues. V lost 1 base and J lost 4; bases outside the gene matches: 2. The germline gives CDR1 LGHNA, CDR2 YNFKEQ.

The rearrangement links TRBV29-1 to TRBJ1-2; D unresolved. The CDR3 spans 15 residues. Trimming stripped 6 bases from V and 4 bases from J, with 21 bases between. Germline V gene data show CDR1 as SQVTM and CDR2 as ANQGSEA. The CDR3 sequence is CSVPTGLDTPYGYTF. The CDR3 DNA is TGCAGCGTACCCACGGGCCTTGATACTCCCTATGGCTACACCTTC.

This chain uses TRBV5-1 with TRBJ1-3, with D perhaps matching TRBD1 (5 bases). Between the trimmed V and J ends, which lost 2 bases and 0 bases, there was a span of 9 bases. The CDR3 totals 15 residues. The germline V gene has CDR1 SGHRS and CDR2 YFSETQ. CDR3: CASSLDSFSGNTIYF. DNA of the CDR3: TGCGCCAGCAGCTTAGACAGTTTCTCTGGAAACACCATATATTTT.

The chain joins TRBV11-2 to TRBJ1-1; perhaps TRBD1 as D (5 bases). The CDR3 totals 13 residues. Germline CDR1 reads SGHAT; CDR2 reads FQNNGV. V dropped 5 bases and J dropped 8 bases, with 15 bases sitting between them. CDR3 residues: CASSPGTAKEAFF. In DNA form, the CDR3 reads TGTGCCAGCAGCCCGGGGACGGCCAAGGAAGCTTTCTTT.

This chain uses TRBV11-3 with TRBJ2-3, with 8 nucleotides matching TRBD2. Unmatched junction bases numbered 7, after V lost 4 bases and J lost 4 bases. The CDR3 extends over 15 amino acids. Germline-derived CDR1 and CDR2 are SGHNT and YENEEA. CDR3 coding DNA: TGTGCCAGCAGCTCCGGGACTAGTGCATCAGATACGCAGTATTTT. Translating gives CASSSGTSASDTQYF.

CDR3: CASSELTPYQETQYF. The CDR3 DNA is TGTGCCAGCAGTGAATTGACCCCGTACCAAGAGACCCAGTACTTC. This sequence joins TRBV25-1 and TRBJ2-5, with D hard to call. The CDR3 contains 15 residues. The V gene's germline CDR1 is MGHDK and CDR2 SYGVNS. V gave up 1 base and J gave up 0 bases, with 9 bases separating them.

This rearrangement joins TRBV11-3 to TRBJ2-1; tentative D call: TRBD1 (6 bases). The CDR3 has 14 residues. Deletions cut 3 bases from V and 7 bases from J, with 13 bases between. Looked up from germline, CDR1 is SGHNT and CDR2 is YENEEA. The CDR3 here is CASSFGTGKNEQFF. CDR3 DNA: TGTGCCAGCAGCTTTGGAACAGGGAAGAATGAGCAGTTCTTC.

The chain combines TRBV30 with TRBJ1-1; a possible D gene is TRBD1 (6 bases). V lost 3 bases and J 3 bases, leaving 11 bases between the germline ends. Germline V gene sequence: CDR1 GTSNPN, CDR2 SVGIG (reference sequence). This CDR3 is built from 13 residues. CDR3 residues: CAWRETGYTEAFF. CDR3 nucleotides: TGTGCCTGGAGAGAAACAGGGTACACTGAAGCTTTCTTT.